The present TCR beta chain was sequenced within a study of blood T cell repertoires in COVID-19. V gave up 4 bases and J gave up 0 bases, with 10 bases separating them. CDR1 is SEHNR, CDR2 FQNEAQ, per germline (reference sequence). The CDR3 covers 15 residues. Using immunoSEQ multiplex PCR, the repertoire was profiled, and TCRdb retains in-frame clones only, with some absent. The table records around 130,000 clones, 80% of them present only once. The origin of this receptor is a man in his 60s with active or convalescent COVID-19. Sequenced sample: peripheral blood. The chain links TRBV7-9 to TRBJ1-3, with D possibly being TRBD1 (5 bases). The CDR3 region has the DNA TGTGCCAGCAGCTCCCACAGGAACTCTGGAAACACCATATATTTT. Translating gives CASSSHRNSGNTIYF.